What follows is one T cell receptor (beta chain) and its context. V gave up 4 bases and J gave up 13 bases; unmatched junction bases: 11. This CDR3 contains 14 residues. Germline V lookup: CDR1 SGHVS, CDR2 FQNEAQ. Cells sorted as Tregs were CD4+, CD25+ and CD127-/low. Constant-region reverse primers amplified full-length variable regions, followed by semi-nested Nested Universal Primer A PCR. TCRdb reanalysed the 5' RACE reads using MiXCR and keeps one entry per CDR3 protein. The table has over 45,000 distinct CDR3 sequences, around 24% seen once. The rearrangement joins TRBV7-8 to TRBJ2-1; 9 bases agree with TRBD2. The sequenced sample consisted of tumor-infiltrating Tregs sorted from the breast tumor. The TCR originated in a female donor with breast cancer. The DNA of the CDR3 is TGTGCCAGCAGCTCTAAGCGGGAGGTCCGGTATCAGTTCTTC. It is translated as CASSSKREVRYQFF.